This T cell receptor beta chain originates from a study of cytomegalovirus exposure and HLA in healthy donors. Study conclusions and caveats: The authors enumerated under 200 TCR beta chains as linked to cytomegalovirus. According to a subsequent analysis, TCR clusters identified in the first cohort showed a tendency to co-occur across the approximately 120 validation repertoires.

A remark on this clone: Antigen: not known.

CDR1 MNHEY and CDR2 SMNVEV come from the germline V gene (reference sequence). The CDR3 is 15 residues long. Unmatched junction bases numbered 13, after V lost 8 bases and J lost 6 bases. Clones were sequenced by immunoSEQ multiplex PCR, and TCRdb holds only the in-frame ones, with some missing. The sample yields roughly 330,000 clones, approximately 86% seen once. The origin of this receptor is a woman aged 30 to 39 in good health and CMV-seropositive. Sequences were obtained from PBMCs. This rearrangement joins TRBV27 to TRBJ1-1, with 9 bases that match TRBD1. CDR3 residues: CASGTGTGKFSEAFF. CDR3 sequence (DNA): TGTGCCAGCGGAACCGGGACAGGGAAATTCTCTGAAGCTTTCTTT.